This TCR beta chain was sequenced during a study of cytomegalovirus exposure and HLA in healthy donors. Turning to the study itself: Across a few hundred genotyped donors, over 70% landed in the Caucasian-associated ancestry cluster.

CDR1 SGHRS and CDR2 YFSETQ come from the germline V gene. This CDR3 has 15 amino acids. Trimming removed 0 bases at V and 0 bases at J, with 9 bases between. 13 Jbeta primers and 60 Vbeta primers were used for the PCR. Generated by immunoSEQ multiplex PCR, the TCRdb table keeps only in-frame clones and is missing some. This sample yields some 120,000 clones, of which about 73% are seen a single time; 6.3% belongs to the top ten. Points from the study as a whole: The authors later linked a missense DCLRE1C variant to TCR beta V- and J-gene trimming. Follow-up analysis found HLA locus-dependent TCR association rates, highest for DRB1 and lowest for HLA-C.

Details on this clone: Its target is unknown.

Specimen: PBMCs. This receptor was identified in a woman aged 35 to 49 in good health and CMV-seronegative. V is TRBV5-1 and J is TRBJ1-1; the D is unclear. CDR3 region: CASSLGAVMNTEAFF. The CDR3 nucleotides read TGCGCCAGCAGCTTGGGGGCAGTAATGAACACTGAAGCTTTCTTT.